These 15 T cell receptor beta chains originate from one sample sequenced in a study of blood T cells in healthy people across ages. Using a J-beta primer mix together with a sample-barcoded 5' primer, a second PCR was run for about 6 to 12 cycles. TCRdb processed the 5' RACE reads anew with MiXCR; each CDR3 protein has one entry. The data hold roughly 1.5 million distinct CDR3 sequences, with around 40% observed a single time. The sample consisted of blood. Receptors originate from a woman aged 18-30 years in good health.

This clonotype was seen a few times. The DNA for the CDR3 is TGTGCCTGGAGTATGGGGGCTTATCCTTTCTTT. Amino acids: CAWSMGAYPFF. The V and J genes are TRBV30 and TRBJ1-1, with a tentative D call TRBD1 (6 bases). V gave up 2 bases and J gave up 12 bases, with 13 bases separating them. The CDR3 is 11 amino acids. CDR1 GTSNPN and CDR2 SVGIG come from the germline V gene (reference sequence).

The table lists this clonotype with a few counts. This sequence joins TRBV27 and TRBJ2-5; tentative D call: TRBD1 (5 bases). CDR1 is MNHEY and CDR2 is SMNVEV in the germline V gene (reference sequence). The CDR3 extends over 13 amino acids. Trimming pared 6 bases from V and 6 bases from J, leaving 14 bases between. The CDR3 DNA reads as TGTGCCAGCAGACCCCAGGGCTCGAAGACCCAGTACTTC. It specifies CASRPQGSKTQYF.

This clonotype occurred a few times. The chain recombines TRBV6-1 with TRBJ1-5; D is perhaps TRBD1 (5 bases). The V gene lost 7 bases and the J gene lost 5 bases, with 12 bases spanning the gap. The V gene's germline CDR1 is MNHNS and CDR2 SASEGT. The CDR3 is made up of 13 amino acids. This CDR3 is CASNWDGYQPQHF. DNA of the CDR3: TGTGCCAGCAATTGGGACGGTTATCAGCCCCAGCATTTT.

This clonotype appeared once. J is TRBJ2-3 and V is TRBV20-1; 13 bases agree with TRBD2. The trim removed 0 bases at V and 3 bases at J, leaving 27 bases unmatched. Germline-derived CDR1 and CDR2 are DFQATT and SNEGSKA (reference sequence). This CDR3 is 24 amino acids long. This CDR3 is CSARDWEGTSGKTPGGFRTDTQYF. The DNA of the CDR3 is TGCAGTGCTAGAGATTGGGAGGGGACTAGCGGGAAAACTCCAGGGGGTTTTAGGACAGATACGCAGTATTTT.

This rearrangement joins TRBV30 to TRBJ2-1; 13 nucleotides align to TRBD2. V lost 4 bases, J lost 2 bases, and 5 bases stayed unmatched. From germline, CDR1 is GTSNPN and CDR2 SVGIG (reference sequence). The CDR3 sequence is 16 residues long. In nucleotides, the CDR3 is TGTGCCTGGAATGCCGGGACTAGCGGGACCTACAATGAGCAGTTCTTC. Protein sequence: CAWNAGTSGTYNEQFF. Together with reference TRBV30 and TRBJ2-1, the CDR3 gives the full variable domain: SQTIHQWPATLVQPVGSPLSLECTVEGTSNPNLYWYRQAAGRGLQLLFYSVGIGQISSEVPQNLSASRPQDRQFILSSKKLLLSDSGFYLCAWNAGTSGTYNEQFFGPGTRLTVL.

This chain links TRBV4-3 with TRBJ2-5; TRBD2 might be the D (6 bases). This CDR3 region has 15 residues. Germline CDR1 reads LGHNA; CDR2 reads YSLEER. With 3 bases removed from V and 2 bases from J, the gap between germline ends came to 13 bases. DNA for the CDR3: TGCGCCAGCAGCCACAACCCGGGGAGGCAAGAGACCCAGTACTTC. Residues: CASSHNPGRQETQYF.

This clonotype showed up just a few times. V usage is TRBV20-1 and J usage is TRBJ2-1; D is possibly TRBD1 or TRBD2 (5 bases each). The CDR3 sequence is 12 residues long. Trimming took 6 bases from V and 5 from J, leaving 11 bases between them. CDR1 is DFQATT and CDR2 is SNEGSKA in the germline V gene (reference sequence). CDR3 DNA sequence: TGCAGTGCAGGGACGTTGGACAATGAGCAGTTCTTC. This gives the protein CSAGTLDNEQFF.

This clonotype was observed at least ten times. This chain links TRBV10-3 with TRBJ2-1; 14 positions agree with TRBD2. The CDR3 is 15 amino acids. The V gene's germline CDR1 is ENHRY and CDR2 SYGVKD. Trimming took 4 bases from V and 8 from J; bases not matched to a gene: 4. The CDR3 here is CAISGGLAGVDEQFF. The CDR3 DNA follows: TGTGCCATCAGTGGGGGACTAGCGGGAGTCGATGAGCAGTTCTTC.

CDR3 loop: CSAGGLSNYNEQFF. The CDR3 DNA reads TGCAGTGCTGGGGGTCTGTCAAACTACAATGAGCAGTTCTTC. The chain links TRBV20-1 to TRBJ2-1, with D possibly called TRBD1 or TRBD2 (5 bases each). CDR3 length: 14 residues. Germline V lookup: CDR1 DFQATT, CDR2 SNEGSKA (reference sequence). V lost 5 bases to trimming and J lost 3 bases, with 14 bases between them.

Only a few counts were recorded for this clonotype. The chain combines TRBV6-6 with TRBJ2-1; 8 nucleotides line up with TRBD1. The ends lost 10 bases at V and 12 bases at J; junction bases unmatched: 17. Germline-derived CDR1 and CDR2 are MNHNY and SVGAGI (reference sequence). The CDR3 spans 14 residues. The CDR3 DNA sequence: TGTGCCACGTCAAAGGACAGGGATTTTCTGGTGCAGTTCTTC. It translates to CATSKDRDFLVQFF.

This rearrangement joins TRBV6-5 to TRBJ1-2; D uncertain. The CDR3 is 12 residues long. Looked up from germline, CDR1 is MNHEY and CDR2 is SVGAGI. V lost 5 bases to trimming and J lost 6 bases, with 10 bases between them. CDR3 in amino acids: CASSEGLDGYTF. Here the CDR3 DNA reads TGTGCCAGCAGTGAAGGGTTGGATGGCTACACCTTC.

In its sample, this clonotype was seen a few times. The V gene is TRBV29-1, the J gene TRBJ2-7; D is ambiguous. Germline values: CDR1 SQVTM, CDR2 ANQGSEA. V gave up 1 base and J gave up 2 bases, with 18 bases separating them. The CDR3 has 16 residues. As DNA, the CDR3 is TGCAGCGTTGAAGGAGTGATGGGTATGCAGGCCTACGAGCAGTACTTC. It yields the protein CSVEGVMGMQAYEQYF.

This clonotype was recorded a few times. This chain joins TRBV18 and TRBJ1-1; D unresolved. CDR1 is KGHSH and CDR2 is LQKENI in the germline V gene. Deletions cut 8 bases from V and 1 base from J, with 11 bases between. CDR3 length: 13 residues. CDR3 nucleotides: TGTGCCAGCAGCCCGACTCCGAACACTGAAGCTTTCTTT. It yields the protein CASSPTPNTEAFF.

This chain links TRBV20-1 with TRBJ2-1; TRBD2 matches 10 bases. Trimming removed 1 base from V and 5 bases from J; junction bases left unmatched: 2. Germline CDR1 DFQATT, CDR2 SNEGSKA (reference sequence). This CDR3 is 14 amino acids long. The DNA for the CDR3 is TGCAGTGCTAGAGTGAGCGGGGGGGACAATGAGCAGTTCTTC. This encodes CSARVSGGDNEQFF.

As DNA, the CDR3 is TGCAGTGCTAGCCCCACTACAGAGTCCTACAATGAGCAGTTCTTC. Translated: CSASPTTESYNEQFF. The rearrangement joins TRBV20-1 to TRBJ2-1; no reliable D call. Trimming took off 3 bases at V and 1 base at J, with 13 bases between the two ends. The length of the CDR3 is 15 residues. Germline-derived CDR1 and CDR2 are DFQATT and SNEGSKA (reference sequence).